This T cell receptor beta chain stems from a study of regulatory and conventional T cells in RAG deficiency. General study points: Treg unique TCR beta sequences were approximately 95-fold fewer in Omenn syndrome and CID/AS patients than controls. Omenn patients showed >80% Treg-Tconv overlap and shorter CDR3 lengths. Control T-cell subsets had markedly higher Shannon entropy and lower Simpson indices than RAG-deficient patients.

Regarding this clone: The antigen is unknown.

Blood CD4+ CD25-low CD127-high conventional T cells supplied the genomic DNA template. Generated by immunoSEQ multiplex PCR, the TCRdb table keeps only in-frame clones and is missing some. Among 20,000 to 25,000 clones listed, 85% to 95% were seen once. The data were also submitted as part of a second study, on regulatory T cells. From that study: Primers: 52 TRBV forward and 13 TRBJ reverse. Patient repertoires had restricted TRB V-J pairs and skewed V and J usage, most in Tregs.

The receptor was isolated from a human donor in good health. Specimen: CD4+ T cells sorted from blood.

CDR3 sequence reads: CAISESRQPNPYSGNTIYF. Here the CDR3 DNA reads TGTGCCATCAGTGAGTCTCGACAGCCTAATCCTTACTCTGGAAACACCATATATTTT. The V and J genes are TRBV10-3 and TRBJ1-3; possible D gene TRBD1, 5 bases. Trimming removed 0 bases at V and 0 bases at J, with 18 bases between. The germline CDR1 and CDR2 sequences are ENHRY and SYGVKD. The CDR3 contains 19 residues.